A single sample is the source of the 29 T cell receptor beta chains below, sequenced in a study of blood T cell repertoires in COVID-19. Profiled with immunoSEQ multiplex PCR; TCRdb holds only in-frame clones, not every one. Found here are roughly 180,000 clones, around 83% of them singletons; the top ten hold under 7%. Sequenced input: peripheral blood. The source of these receptors is a woman between 50 and 59 years old with COVID-19, enrolled during active disease.

The chain uses TRBV24-1 and TRBJ2-7, with D possibly being TRBD2 (7 bases). The CDR3 extends over 16 amino acids. Trimming pared 4 bases from V and 3 bases from J, leaving 18 bases between. Germline V gives CDR1 KGHDR, CDR2 SFDVKD. CDR3 loop: CATSDPLQGGGYEQYF. CDR3 in DNA: TGTGCCACCAGTGACCCTCTACAGGGAGGGGGCTACGAGCAGTACTTC.

J is TRBJ2-5 and V is TRBV7-9, with a tentative D call TRBD1 (5 bases). V dropped 6 bases and J dropped 5 bases, with 13 bases sitting between them. The CDR3 totals 13 residues. CDR1 and CDR2 from the germline V gene are SEHNR and FQNEAQ (reference sequence). CDR3 sequence: CASRRGAGETQYF. The CDR3 DNA reads TGTGCCAGCAGACGAGGCGCAGGGGAGACCCAGTACTTC.

The chain is built from TRBV28 and TRBJ1-4; D not resolved. Deletions cut 2 bases from V and 0 bases from J, with 10 bases between. The CDR3 has 16 amino acids. Germline CDR1 reads MDHEN; CDR2 reads SYDVKM. This CDR3 is CASSLRGFATNEKLFF. The CDR3 DNA sequence: TGTGCCAGCAGTTTACGAGGGTTTGCAACTAATGAAAAACTGTTTTTT.

CDR3 sequence (DNA): TGTGCCAGTAGTATAGCCGGTTTTGGAAACACCATATATTTT. Encoded protein: CASSIAGFGNTIYF. The chain links TRBV19 to TRBJ1-3; D not resolved. Germline values: CDR1 LNHDA, CDR2 SQIVND (reference sequence). Trimming left V 1 base short and J 3 bases short, with 7 bases between. This CDR3 region has 14 residues.

This chain joins TRBV7-9 and TRBJ2-3, with 7 bases identical to TRBD1. CDR1 and CDR2 from the germline V gene are SEHNR and FQNEAQ (reference sequence). V trimming: 5 bases; J trimming: 3 bases; junction bases outside the gene matches: 8. The CDR3 consists of 15 residues. The CDR3 DNA reads as TGTGCCAGCAGCGAACGACAGGGCTGGACAGATACGCAGTATTTT. It yields the protein CASSERQGWTDTQYF.

The CDR3 region is CASSDRQGVYEQYF. CDR3 DNA sequence: TGTGCCAGCAGTGATCGACAGGGGGTATACGAGCAGTACTTC. The chain uses TRBV6-1 and TRBJ2-7, with TRBD1 matching over 9 bases. Germline loops: CDR1 MNHNS, CDR2 SASEGT. The J segment lost 4 bases and the V segment lost 3 bases, leaving 4 bases of the junction unmatched. The CDR3 spans 14 residues.

This clone was seen a few times. The CDR3, as DNA: TGTGCCAGCAGCTCCCGAGGGTCAGGCAGTCAAGAGACCCAGTACTTC. Translating it yields CASSSRGSGSQETQYF. This rearrangement joins TRBV5-6 to TRBJ2-5; D is possibly TRBD2 (5 bases). This CDR3 has 16 residues. In germline, CDR1 is SGHDT, CDR2 YYEEEE. V lost 3 bases to trimming and J lost 2 bases, with 17 bases between them.

This chain connects TRBV12-5 to TRBJ1-1, with TRBD1 as a possible D gene (5 bases). The CDR3 length is 13 residues. Germline CDR1 and CDR2: LGHNT and FRNRAP. Trimming cost V 6 bases and J 2 bases, with 10 bases left between them. For the CDR3, the DNA is TGTGCTAGTGGCCCCGACAGTAACACTGAAGCTTTCTTT. It is translated as CASGPDSNTEAFF.

V and J are TRBV12-3 or TRBV12-4 and TRBJ2-7, with 8 bases lining up with TRBD1. The CDR3 sequence is 13 residues long. Trimming took 8 bases from V and 4 from J; bases not matched to a gene: 7. The CDR3: CASQSQGAYEQYF. The CDR3 region has the DNA TGTGCCAGCCAATCCCAGGGGGCTTACGAGCAGTACTTC.

The gene calls are TRBV10-2 and TRBJ1-2; possibly TRBD1 for D (5 bases). This CDR3 is built from 14 residues. Trimming stripped 6 bases from V and 1 base from J, with 12 bases between. CDR1 and CDR2 (germline): WSHSY, SAAADI. This chain's CDR3 is CASRPRGVNYGYTF. CDR3 in DNA: TGCGCCAGCAGGCCCCGGGGGGTTAACTATGGCTACACCTTC.

Only one count was recorded for this clone. This chain connects TRBV11-3 to TRBJ2-2, with D perhaps matching TRBD1 (6 bases). The CDR3 extends over 17 amino acids. In germline, CDR1 is SGHNT, CDR2 YENEEA. The V gene lost 3 bases and the J gene lost 3 bases, with 17 bases spanning the gap. The CDR3 here is CASSFGWGPPDTGELFF. The DNA for the CDR3 is TGTGCCAGCAGCTTCGGTTGGGGGCCGCCGGACACCGGGGAGCTGTTTTTT.

The rearrangement links TRBV27 to TRBJ2-2; D possibly corresponds to TRBD2 (7 bases). The CDR3 has 14 amino acids. The germline V gene encodes CDR1 MNHEY and CDR2 SMNVEV (reference sequence). Between the trimmed V and J ends, which lost 3 bases and 5 bases, there was a span of 10 bases. The CDR3 coding sequence is TGTGCCAGCAGTTTGGGGGGGCAGACCGGGGAGCTGTTTTTT. It yields the protein CASSLGGQTGELFF.

The rearrangement uses TRBV2 and TRBJ2-1; perhaps TRBD2 as D (5 bases). V was trimmed by 7 bases and J by 8 bases, leaving 18 bases between them. This CDR3 has 14 amino acids. Germline-derived CDR1 and CDR2 are SNHLY and FYNNEI. The CDR3 sequence is CASIKSEGVDEQFF. The CDR3 bases are TGTGCCAGCATAAAGAGCGAGGGAGTAGATGAGCAGTTCTTC. Combining the CDR3 with reference TRBV2 and TRBJ2-1 gives the whole variable domain EPEVTQTPSHQVTQMGQEVILRCVPISNHLYFYWYRQILGQKVEFLVSFYNNEISEKSEIFDDQFSVERPDGSNFTLKIRSTKLEDSAMYFCASIKSEGVDEQFFGPGTRLTVL.

The chain couples TRBV28 to TRBJ1-1; D remains ambiguous. V lost 6 bases and J lost 10, with 15 bases in between. The CDR3 has 12 amino acids. Germline V CDR1 and CDR2: MDHEN, SYDVKM. The CDR3 protein is CASSARSPGAFF. The CDR3 bases are TGTGCCAGCAGCGCCCGTTCTCCCGGAGCTTTCTTT. Filled out from reference TRBV28 and TRBJ1-1, the complete variable domain reads DVKVTQSSRYLVKRTGEKVFLECVQDMDHENMFWYRQDPGLGLRLIYFSYDVKMKEKGDIPEGYSVSREKKERFSLILESASTNQTSMYLCASSARSPGAFFGQGTRLTVV.

The rearrangement uses TRBV18 and TRBJ1-1; D possibly corresponds to TRBD1 (6 bases). V was cut by 3 bases and J by 1 base, with 9 bases left in between. Germline V lookup: CDR1 KGHSH, CDR2 LQKENI. CDR3 length: 14 residues. CDR3 sequence (DNA): TGTGCCAGCTCACCCGGGACACCGAACACTGAAGCTTTCTTT. Translating gives CASSPGTPNTEAFF.

The V call is TRBV24-1, the J call TRBJ2-1, with D possibly being TRBD2 (5 bases). The CDR3 consists of 13 residues. Trimming left V 9 bases short and J 7 bases short, with 15 bases between. Looked up from germline, CDR1 is KGHDR and CDR2 is SFDVKD. The chain's CDR3 is CATQLVAGNEQFF. The CDR3 DNA sequence: TGTGCCACCCAACTAGTGGCCGGGAATGAGCAGTTCTTC.

This rearrangement joins TRBV2 to TRBJ2-1; TRBD2 aligns across 13 bases. Looked up from germline, CDR1 is SNHLY and CDR2 is FYNNEI. This CDR3 comprises 15 residues. V gave up 7 bases and J gave up 9 bases; unmatched junction bases: 9. The CDR3 protein is CASIVGTSGEGEQFF. The CDR3 bases are TGTGCCAGCATTGTTGGGACTAGCGGGGAGGGTGAGCAGTTCTTC. Full variable domain (missing parts from reference TRBV2 and TRBJ2-1): EPEVTQTPSHQVTQMGQEVILRCVPISNHLYFYWYRQILGQKVEFLVSFYNNEISEKSEIFDDQFSVERPDGSNFTLKIRSTKLEDSAMYFCASIVGTSGEGEQFFGPGTRLTVL.

This clone was counted once. This sequence joins TRBV5-1 and TRBJ2-3; D gene uncertain. Deletions cut 1 base from V and 3 bases from J, with 6 bases between. Germline V gives CDR1 SGHRS, CDR2 YFSETQ. The CDR3 loop spans 13 amino acids. The CDR3 sequence: CASSLRVTDTQYF. CDR3 in DNA: TGCGCCAGCAGCTTGCGGGTTACAGATACGCAGTATTTT.

V and J are TRBV7-9 and TRBJ2-3, with 7 bases identical to TRBD1. This CDR3 is built from 16 residues. Germline lookup yields CDR1 SEHNR and CDR2 FQNEAQ (reference sequence). The junction had 6 bases not matched to a gene; V was cut back by 1 base and J by 2 bases. CDR3 in DNA: TGTGCCAGCAGCTTAGTAGGGGGCGGAAACACAGATACGCAGTATTTT. This encodes CASSLVGGGNTDTQYF.

The gene calls are TRBV12-5 and TRBJ2-3; D is unresolved. The CDR3 has 13 residues. Germline CDR1 LGHNT, CDR2 FRNRAP. V gave up 6 bases and J gave up 10 bases, with 17 bases separating them. CDR3 residues: CASGAINGVAQYF. CDR3 nucleotides: TGTGCTAGTGGGGCCATTAATGGAGTCGCGCAGTATTTT.

The chain is built from TRBV7-2 and TRBJ2-7; the match to TRBD1 covers 7 bases. V was clipped by 2 bases and J by 5 bases; unmatched bases: 6. The CDR3 length is 14 residues. Germline V gene lookup returns CDR1 SGHTA and CDR2 FQGNSA. The CDR3 nucleotides are TGTGCCAGCAGCTTAAGACAGGGTGGCGACGAGCAGTACTTC. Encoded protein: CASSLRQGGDEQYF.

J is TRBJ2-1 and V is TRBV6-5; 11 bases are shared with TRBD2. Trimming cost V 6 bases and J 7 bases; bases outside gene matches: 8. CDR3 length equals 15 residues. Germline loops: CDR1 MNHEY, CDR2 SVGAGI. This CDR3 is CASRPRLAGLNEQFF. CDR3 coding DNA: TGTGCCAGCAGACCACGACTAGCGGGGTTAAATGAGCAGTTCTTC.

The gene calls are TRBV12-5 and TRBJ2-1; D may be TRBD1 (5 bases). There are 13 residues in the CDR3. Germline loops: CDR1 LGHNT, CDR2 FRNRAP. With 5 bases removed from V and 4 bases from J, the gap between germline ends came to 9 bases. The CDR3 spells CASGMTVYNEQFF. In nucleotides, the CDR3 is TGTGCTAGTGGTATGACAGTTTACAATGAGCAGTTCTTC.

The CDR3 sequence: CASSSIGGITDTQYF. CDR3 sequence (DNA): TGTGCCAGCAGCTCAATCGGGGGGATAACAGATACGCAGTATTTT. The gene calls are TRBV7-3 and TRBJ2-3, with TRBD2 matching over 7 bases. The CDR3 sequence is 15 residues long. Unmatched junction bases numbered 7, after V lost 4 bases and J lost 3 bases. Germline loops: CDR1 SGHTA, CDR2 FQGTGA.

This sequence joins TRBV7-9 and TRBJ2-2, with 8 nucleotides matching TRBD1. CDR1 SEHNR and CDR2 FQNEAQ come from the germline V gene (reference sequence). CDR3 size: 14 residues. V gave up 3 bases and J gave up 7 bases; unmatched junction bases: 4. This chain's CDR3 is CASSLDRAGGELFF. The CDR3, as DNA: TGTGCCAGCAGCTTGGACAGGGCCGGCGGGGAGCTGTTTTTT.

This sequence joins TRBV6-2 or TRBV6-3 and TRBJ1-2, with a weak D call TRBD1 (6 bases). The CDR3 runs to 14 residues. Trimming shortened V by 6 bases and J by 4 bases, and 15 bases separated the two germline ends. Germline-derived CDR1 and CDR2 are MNHEY and SVGEGT. The CDR3 DNA is TGTGCCAGCAGCCCCCGGGGGGCGGTCTATGGCTACACCTTC. This gives the protein CASSPRGAVYGYTF.

A single count supports this clone. This rearrangement joins TRBV19 to TRBJ2-5; TRBD1 is a possible D gene (6 bases). Trimming stripped 6 bases from V and 9 bases from J, with 14 bases between. Germline-derived CDR1 and CDR2 are LNHDA and SQIVND (reference sequence). CDR3 size: 12 residues. Here the CDR3 DNA reads TGTGCCAGTAGGCAGGGGTTGTCGGCCCAGTACTTC. The encoded protein is CASRQGLSAQYF.

The chain recombines TRBV19 with TRBJ2-3, with 8 bases lining up with TRBD2. J lost 0 bases, V lost 8 bases, and 4 bases had no gene match. Per the germline V gene, CDR1 is LNHDA and CDR2 is SQIVND (reference sequence). The CDR3 extends over 14 amino acids. In DNA form, the CDR3 reads TGTGCCAGTGGGGCGGGGGGAAGCACAGATACGCAGTATTTT. Translation: CASGAGGSTDTQYF.

The chain links TRBV29-1 to TRBJ2-5; D is possibly TRBD1 (5 bases). This CDR3 has 13 residues. Germline V CDR1 and CDR2: SQVTM, ANQGSEA. Trimming pared 0 bases from V and 1 base from J, leaving 6 bases between. The CDR3 spells CSVEETAQETQYF. The CDR3 coding sequence is TGCAGCGTTGAAGAGACAGCCCAAGAGACCCAGTACTTC.